This T cell receptor (beta chain) was sequenced during a study of cytomegalovirus exposure and HLA in healthy donors. About this clone: What it binds is not known.

A multiplex PCR was run with 60 Vbeta primers and 13 Jbeta primers. Sequenced by immunoSEQ multiplex PCR; TCRdb stores in-frame clones only, minus some. The sample includes about 160,000 clones, 60% to 80% of them seen just once. This CDR3 spans 14 amino acids. From germline, CDR1 is SGHDT and CDR2 YYEEEE. V lost 3 bases and J 10 bases, leaving 16 bases between the germline ends. The study's findings and limits: Sequencing depth across donors, presence/absence analyses assumed, was roughly uniform. A previous analysis found most TCR beta V segments productive roughly 87% or roughly 30% of the time. An analysis was carried out at a later point. It showed that HLA-associated TCR beta chains were more clonally expanded than equally common non-associated chains. TCR association rates varied by HLA locus in a later analysis, with DRB1 highest and HLA-C lowest.

The sample was PBMCs. This TCR derives from a young man in good health and CMV-seropositive. This rearrangement joins TRBV5-6 to TRBJ1-4; no firm D call. CDR3 sequence (DNA): TGTGCCAGCAGCTCTGGGGAGGGTTTAGGAAAACTGTTTTTT. It yields the protein CASSSGEGLGKLFF. Drawing the rest from reference TRBV5-6 and TRBJ1-4, the complete variable domain is DAGVTQSPTHLIKTRGQQVTLRCSPKSGHDTVSWYQQALGQGPQFIFQYYEEEERQRGNFPDRFSGHQFPNYSSELNVNALLLGDSALYLCASSSGEGLGKLFFGSGTQLSVL.